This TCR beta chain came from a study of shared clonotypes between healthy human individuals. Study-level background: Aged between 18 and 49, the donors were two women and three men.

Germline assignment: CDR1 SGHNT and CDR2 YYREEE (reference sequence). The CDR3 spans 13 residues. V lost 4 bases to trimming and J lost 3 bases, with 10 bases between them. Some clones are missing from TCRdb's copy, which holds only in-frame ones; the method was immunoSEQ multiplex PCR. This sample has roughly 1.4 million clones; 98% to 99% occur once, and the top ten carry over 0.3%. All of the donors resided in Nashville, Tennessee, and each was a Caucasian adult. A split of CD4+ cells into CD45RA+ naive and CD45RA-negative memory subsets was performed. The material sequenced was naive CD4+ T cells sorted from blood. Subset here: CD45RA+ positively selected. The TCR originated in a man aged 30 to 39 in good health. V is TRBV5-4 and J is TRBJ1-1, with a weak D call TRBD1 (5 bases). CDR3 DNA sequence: TGTGCCAGCAGCCCCCAGGGATACACTGAAGCTTTCTTT. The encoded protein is CASSPQGYTEAFF.